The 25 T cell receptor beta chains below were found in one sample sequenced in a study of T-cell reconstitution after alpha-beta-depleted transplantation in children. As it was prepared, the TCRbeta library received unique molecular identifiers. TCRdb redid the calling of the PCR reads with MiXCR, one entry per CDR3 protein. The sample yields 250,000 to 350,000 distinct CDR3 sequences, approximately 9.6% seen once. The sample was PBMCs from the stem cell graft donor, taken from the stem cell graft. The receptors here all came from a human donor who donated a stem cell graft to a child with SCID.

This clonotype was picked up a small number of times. This CDR3 is CASSPSSGVDTQYF. The CDR3 DNA follows: TGTGCCAGCAGCCCGTCGTCAGGGGTAGATACGCAGTATTTT. The genes are TRBV5-4 and TRBJ2-3; TRBD1 is a possible D gene (6 bases). This CDR3 contains 14 residues. CDR1 is SGHNT and CDR2 is YYREEE in the germline V gene (reference sequence). The ends were cut back, 4 bases at V and 5 bases at J, with 14 bases in the middle.

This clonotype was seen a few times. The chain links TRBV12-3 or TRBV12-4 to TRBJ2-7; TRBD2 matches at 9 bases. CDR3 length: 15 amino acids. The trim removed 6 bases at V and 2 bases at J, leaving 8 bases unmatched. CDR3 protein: CASRNSGGDTYEQYF. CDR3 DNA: TGTGCCAGCAGGAATAGCGGGGGCGATACCTACGAGCAGTACTTC.

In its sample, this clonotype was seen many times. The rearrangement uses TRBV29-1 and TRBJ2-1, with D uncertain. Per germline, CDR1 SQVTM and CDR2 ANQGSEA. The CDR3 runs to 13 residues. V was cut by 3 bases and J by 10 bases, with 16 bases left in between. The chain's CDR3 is CSVEKGSPTEQFF. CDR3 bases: TGCAGCGTTGAGAAGGGTTCGCCGACGGAGCAGTTCTTC.

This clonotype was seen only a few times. CDR3 sequence (DNA): TGCAGCGTTGGGGGACTAGCTGAGAGAACGCAGTATTTT. Protein product: CSVGGLAERTQYF. The chain links TRBV29-1 to TRBJ2-3; 9 positions agree with TRBD2. This CDR3 spans 13 amino acids. The germline V gene has CDR1 SQVTM and CDR2 ANQGSEA. J gave up 9 bases and V 4 bases, and 8 bases lay outside the gene matches.

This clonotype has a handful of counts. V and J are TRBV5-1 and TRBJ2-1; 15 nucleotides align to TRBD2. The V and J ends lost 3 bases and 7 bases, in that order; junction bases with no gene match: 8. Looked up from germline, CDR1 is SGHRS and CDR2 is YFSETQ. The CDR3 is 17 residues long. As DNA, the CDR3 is TGCGCCAGCAGCTCGGGACTAGCGGGGGGTCCAGGAAATGAGCAGTTCTTC. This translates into CASSSGLAGGPGNEQFF.

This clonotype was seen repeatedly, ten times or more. CDR3 loop: CASSLGVFTGELFF. In DNA form, the CDR3 reads TGCGCCAGCAGCTTGGGAGTATTCACCGGGGAGCTGTTTTTT. V usage is TRBV5-1 and J usage is TRBJ2-2, with D hard to call. Germline V CDR1 and CDR2: SGHRS, YFSETQ. This CDR3 is 14 amino acids long. Trimming removed 0 bases at V and 4 bases at J, with 7 bases between.

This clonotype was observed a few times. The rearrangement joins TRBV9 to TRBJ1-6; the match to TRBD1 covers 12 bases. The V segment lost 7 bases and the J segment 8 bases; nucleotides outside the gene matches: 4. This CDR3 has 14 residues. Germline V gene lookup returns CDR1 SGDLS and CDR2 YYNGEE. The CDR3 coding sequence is TGTGCCAGCGGGACAGGGGGCGTCGATTCACCCCTCCACTTT. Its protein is CASGTGGVDSPLHF.

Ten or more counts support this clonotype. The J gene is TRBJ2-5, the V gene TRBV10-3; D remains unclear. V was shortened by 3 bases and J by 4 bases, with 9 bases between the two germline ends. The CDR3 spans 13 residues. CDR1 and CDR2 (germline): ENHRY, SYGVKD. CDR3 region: CAISDQPGETQYF. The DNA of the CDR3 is TGTGCCATCAGTGATCAGCCTGGAGAGACCCAGTACTTC.

The CDR3 loop reads CASSFPGRSSYEQYF. As DNA, the CDR3 is TGTGCCAGCAGTTTCCCGGGACGGAGCTCCTACGAGCAGTACTTC. The rearrangement joins TRBV12-3 or TRBV12-4 to TRBJ2-7; D may correspond to TRBD1 or TRBD2 (5 bases each). Trimming took off 3 bases at V and 0 bases at J, with 12 bases between the two ends. This CDR3 comprises 15 residues.

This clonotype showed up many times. The CDR3: CASSPIGIEAFF. The CDR3 nucleotides are TGTGCCAGCAGCCCTATCGGCATTGAAGCTTTCTTT. J is TRBJ1-1 and V is TRBV6-1; D gene uncertain. V was trimmed by 6 bases and J by 7 bases, leaving 12 bases between them. CDR3 size: 12 residues. The germline V gene has CDR1 MNHNS and CDR2 SASEGT.

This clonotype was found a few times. CDR3 loop: CSARGGFQETQYF. The CDR3 nucleotides are TGCAGTGCTAGAGGGGGATTTCAAGAGACCCAGTACTTC. The chain is built from TRBV20-1 and TRBJ2-5; D is unclear. This CDR3 has 13 residues. Germline values: CDR1 DFQATT, CDR2 SNEGSKA (reference sequence). V lost 1 base and J lost 2, with 8 bases in between.

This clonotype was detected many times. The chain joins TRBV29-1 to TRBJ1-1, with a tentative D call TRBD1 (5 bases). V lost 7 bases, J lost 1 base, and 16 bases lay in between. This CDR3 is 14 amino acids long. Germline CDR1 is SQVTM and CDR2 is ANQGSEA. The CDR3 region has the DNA TGCAGCGCGGGACTTTTGGGCCCGAACACTGAAGCTTTCTTT. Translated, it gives CSAGLLGPNTEAFF.

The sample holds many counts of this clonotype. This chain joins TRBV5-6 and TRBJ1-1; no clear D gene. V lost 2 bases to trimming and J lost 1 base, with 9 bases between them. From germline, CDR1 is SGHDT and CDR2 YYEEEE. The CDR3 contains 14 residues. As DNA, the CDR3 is TGTGCCAGCAGCTTTTCGTGGCAGAACACTGAAGCTTTCTTT. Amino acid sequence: CASSFSWQNTEAFF. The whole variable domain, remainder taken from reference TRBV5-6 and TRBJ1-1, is DAGVTQSPTHLIKTRGQQVTLRCSPKSGHDTVSWYQQALGQGPQFIFQYYEEEERQRGNFPDRFSGHQFPNYSSELNVNALLLGDSALYLCASSFSWQNTEAFFGQGTRLTVV.

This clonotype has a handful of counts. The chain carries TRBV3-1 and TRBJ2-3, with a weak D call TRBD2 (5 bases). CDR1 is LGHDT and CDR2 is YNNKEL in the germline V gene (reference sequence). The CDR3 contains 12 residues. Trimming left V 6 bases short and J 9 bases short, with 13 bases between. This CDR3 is CASRAVGGTQYF. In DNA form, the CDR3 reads TGTGCCAGCAGAGCGGTCGGTGGGACGCAGTATTTT.

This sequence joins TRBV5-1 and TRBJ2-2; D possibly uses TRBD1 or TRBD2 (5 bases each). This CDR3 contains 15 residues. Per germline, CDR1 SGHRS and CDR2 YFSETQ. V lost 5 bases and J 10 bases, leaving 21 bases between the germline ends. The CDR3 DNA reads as TGCGCCAGCAGACTAACGGGGCCCGCCCGGGAGGAGCTGTTTTTT. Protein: CASRLTGPAREELFF.

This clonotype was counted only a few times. CDR3 in amino acids: CASSLRTGGREKLFF. The CDR3 nucleotides read TGCGCCAGCAGCTTGAGGACAGGGGGTCGTGAAAAACTGTTTTTT. J is TRBJ1-4 and V is TRBV5-1; 10 bases fit TRBD1. This CDR3 is 15 amino acids long. With 1 base clipped from V and 7 bases from J, the junction kept 4 bases outside the gene matches. Per the germline V gene, CDR1 is SGHRS and CDR2 is YFSETQ.

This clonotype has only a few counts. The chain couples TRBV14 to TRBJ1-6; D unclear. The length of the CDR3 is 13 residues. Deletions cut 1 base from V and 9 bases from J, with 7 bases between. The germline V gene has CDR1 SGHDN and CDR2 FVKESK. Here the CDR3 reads CASSQGYGSPLHF. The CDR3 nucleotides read TGTGCCAGCAGCCAAGGGTATGGTTCACCCCTCCACTTT.

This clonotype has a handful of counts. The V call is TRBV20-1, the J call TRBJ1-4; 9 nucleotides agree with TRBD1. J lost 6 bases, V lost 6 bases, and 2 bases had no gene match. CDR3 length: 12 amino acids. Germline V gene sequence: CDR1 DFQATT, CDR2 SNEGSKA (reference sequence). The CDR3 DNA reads TGCAGTGCCCGACAGGGGGATGAAAAACTGTTTTTT. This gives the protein CSARQGDEKLFF.

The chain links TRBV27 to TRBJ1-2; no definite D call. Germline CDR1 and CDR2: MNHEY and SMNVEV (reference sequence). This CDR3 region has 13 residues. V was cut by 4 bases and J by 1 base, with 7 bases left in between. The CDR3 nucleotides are TGTGCCAGCAGTTCTTTCGTTAACTATGGCTACACCTTC. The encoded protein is CASSSFVNYGYTF.

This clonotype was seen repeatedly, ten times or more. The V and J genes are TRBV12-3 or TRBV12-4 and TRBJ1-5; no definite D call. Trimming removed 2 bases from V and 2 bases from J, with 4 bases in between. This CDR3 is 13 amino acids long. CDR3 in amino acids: CASSLNGNQPQHF. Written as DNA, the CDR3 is TGTGCCAGCAGTTTAAATGGCAATCAGCCCCAGCATTTT.

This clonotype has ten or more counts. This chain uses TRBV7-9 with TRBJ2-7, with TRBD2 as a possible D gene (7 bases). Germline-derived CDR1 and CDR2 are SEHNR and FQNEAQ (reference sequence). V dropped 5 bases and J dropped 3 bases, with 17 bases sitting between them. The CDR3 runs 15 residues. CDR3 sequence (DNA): TGTGCCAGCAGCCCTACCGGGGGGCCCGTCTACGAGCAGTACTTC. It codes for CASSPTGGPVYEQYF.

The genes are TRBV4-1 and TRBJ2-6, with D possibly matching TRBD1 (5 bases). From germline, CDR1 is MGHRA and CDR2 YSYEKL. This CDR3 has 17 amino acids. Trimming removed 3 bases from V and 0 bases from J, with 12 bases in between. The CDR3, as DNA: TGCGCCAGCAGCCACACAGGTTCTAGCTCTGGGGCCAACGTCCTGACTTTC. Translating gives CASSHTGSSSGANVLTF.

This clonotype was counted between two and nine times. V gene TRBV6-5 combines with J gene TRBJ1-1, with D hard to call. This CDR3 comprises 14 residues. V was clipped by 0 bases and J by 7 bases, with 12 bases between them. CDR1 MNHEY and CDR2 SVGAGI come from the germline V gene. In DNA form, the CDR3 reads TGTGCCAGCAGTTACTCAGGGTCAGTGCATGAAGCTTTCTTT. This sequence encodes CASSYSGSVHEAFF.

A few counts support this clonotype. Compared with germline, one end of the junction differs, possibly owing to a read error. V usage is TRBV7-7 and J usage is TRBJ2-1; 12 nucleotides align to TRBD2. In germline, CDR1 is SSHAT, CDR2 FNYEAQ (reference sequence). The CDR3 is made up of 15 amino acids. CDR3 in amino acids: CASSLGLAGQNVQFF. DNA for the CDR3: TGTGCTAGCAGCCTGGGACTAGCGGGCCAGAATGTGCAGTTCTTC.

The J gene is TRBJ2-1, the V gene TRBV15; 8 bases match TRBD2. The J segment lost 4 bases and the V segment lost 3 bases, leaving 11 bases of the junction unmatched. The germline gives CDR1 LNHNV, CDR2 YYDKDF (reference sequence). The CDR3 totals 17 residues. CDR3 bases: TGTGCCACCAGCAGGGCGGGACTAGACGAGGGGTACAATGAGCAGTTCTTC. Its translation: CATSRAGLDEGYNEQFF.